Sequencing of this T cell receptor (beta chain) was carried out in a study of control samples from healthy donors and cancer patients. Libraries were prepared by immunoSEQ multiplex PCR; TCRdb keeps only in-frame clonotypes and omits some of them. The sample lists 150,000 to 200,000 clones, almost 90% occurring once. The receptor comes from a woman aged 50 to 65 in good health. The sequencing input was blood.

CDR3 in DNA: TGTGCCAGCAGCAAAGCCGGGATCAATCAGCCCCAGCATTTT. Its protein is CASSKAGINQPQHF. The chain links TRBV21-1 to TRBJ1-5. TRBV21-1 is tagged as a pseudogene. This CDR3 region has 14 residues.